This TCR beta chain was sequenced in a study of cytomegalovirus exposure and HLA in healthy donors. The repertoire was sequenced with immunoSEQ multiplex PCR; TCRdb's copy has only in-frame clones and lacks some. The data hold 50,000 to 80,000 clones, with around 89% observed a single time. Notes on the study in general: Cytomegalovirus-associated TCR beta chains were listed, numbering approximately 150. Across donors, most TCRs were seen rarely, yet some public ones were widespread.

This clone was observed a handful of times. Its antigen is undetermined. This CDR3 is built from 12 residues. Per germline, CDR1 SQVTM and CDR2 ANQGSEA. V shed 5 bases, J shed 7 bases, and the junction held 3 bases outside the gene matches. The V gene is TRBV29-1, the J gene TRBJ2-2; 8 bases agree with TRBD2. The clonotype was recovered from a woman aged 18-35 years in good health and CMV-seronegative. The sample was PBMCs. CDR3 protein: CSVQAGGGELFF. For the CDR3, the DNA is TGCAGCGTTCAGGCGGGGGGCGGGGAGCTGTTTTTT.